Listed below are T cell receptor beta chains from one sample, sequenced in a study of radiation and T cells in renal cell carcinoma. The protocol was immunoSEQ multiplex PCR, while the TCRdb copy is restricted to in-frame clones and leaves out a portion. The sample has some 150,000 clones; 87% are singletons. The sample in question was blood, obtained from a patient whose treatment included radiotherapy and nephrectomy. These receptors were collected from a woman aged 50 to 65 with renal cell carcinoma. The CDR3 runs from the conserved cysteine through the conserved F or W. Fields, in order: clone size, D gene, V gene, J gene, CDR3 protein, CDR3 DNA. D genes are given only for firm matches. Rows give clone size only sometimes, using once, few, many, or a class for an expanded clone.

>NA|NA|TRBV9|TRBJ1-2
CASSVTQYYGYTF
TGTGCCAGCAGCGTAACCCAGTACTATGGCTACACCTTC
>NA|NA|TRBV6-4|TRBJ1-5
CASQRDFLTANQPQHF
TGTGCCAGTCAGAGGGACTTCCTTACCGCCAATCAGCCCCAGCATTTT
>NA|TRBD1|TRBV4-1|TRBJ1-3
CASSRNTGGSGNTIYF
TGCGCCAGCAGCCGCAACACAGGGGGCTCTGGAAACACCATATATTTT
>NA|NA|TRBV4-2|TRBJ2-2
CASSQDGERYTGELFF
TGTGCCAGCAGCCAAGACGGGGAACGGTACACCGGGGAGCTGTTTTTT
>NA|NA|TRBV5-1|TRBJ2-3
CASSLRLASIADTQYF
TGCGCCAGCAGCTTGAGGCTAGCCTCAATAGCAGATACGCAGTATTTT
>NA|NA|TRBV4-2|TRBJ1-5
CASSQVGANQPQHF
TGTGCCAGCAGCCAAGTAGGGGCCAATCAGCCCCAGCATTTT
>NA|NA|TRBV5-1|TRBJ2-1
CASTPGLFHNEQFF
TGCGCCAGCACCCCGGGCCTTTTCCACAATGAGCAGTTCTTC
>NA|TRBD1|TRBV7-2|TRBJ1-4
CASSARTGINEKLFF
TGTGCCAGCAGCGCCCGGACAGGGATTAATGAAAAACTGTTTTTT
>once|NA|TRBV6-1|TRBJ1-2
CASSPRGNYGYTF
TGTGCCAGCAGTCCACGGGGGAACTATGGCTACACCTTC
>NA|NA|TRBV6-1|TRBJ1-5
CASSEGLSQPQHF
TGTGCCAGCAGTGAAGGTTTAAGTCAGCCCCAGCATTTT